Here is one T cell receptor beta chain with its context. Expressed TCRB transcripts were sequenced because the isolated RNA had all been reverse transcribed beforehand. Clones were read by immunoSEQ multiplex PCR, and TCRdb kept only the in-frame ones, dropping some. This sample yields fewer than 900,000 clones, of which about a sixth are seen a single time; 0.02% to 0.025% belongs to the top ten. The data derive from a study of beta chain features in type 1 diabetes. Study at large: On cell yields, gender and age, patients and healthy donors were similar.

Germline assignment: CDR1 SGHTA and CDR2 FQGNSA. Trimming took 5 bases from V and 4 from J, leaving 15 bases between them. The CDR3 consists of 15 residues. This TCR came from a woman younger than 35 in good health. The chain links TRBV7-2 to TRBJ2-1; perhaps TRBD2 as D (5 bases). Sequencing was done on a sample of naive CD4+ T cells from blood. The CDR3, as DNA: TGTGCCAGCAGCCAACCGCTCGGACTTTACAATGAGCAGTTCTTC. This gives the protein CASSQPLGLYNEQFF. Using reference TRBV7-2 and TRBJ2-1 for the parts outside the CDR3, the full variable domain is GAGVSQSPSNKVTEKGKDVELRCDPISGHTALYWYRQSLGQGLEFLIYFQGNSAPDKSGLPSDRFSAERTGGSVSTLTIQRTQQEDSAVYLCASSQPLGLYNEQFFGPGTRLTVL.